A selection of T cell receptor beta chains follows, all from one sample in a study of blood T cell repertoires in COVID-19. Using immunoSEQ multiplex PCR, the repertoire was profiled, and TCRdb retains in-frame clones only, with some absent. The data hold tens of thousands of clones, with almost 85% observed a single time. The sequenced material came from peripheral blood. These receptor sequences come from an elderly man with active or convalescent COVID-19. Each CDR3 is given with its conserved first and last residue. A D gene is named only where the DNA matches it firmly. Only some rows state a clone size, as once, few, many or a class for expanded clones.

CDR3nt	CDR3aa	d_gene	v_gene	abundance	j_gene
TGTGCCAGCAGCTTTGATCAGGGATGGGGCCTCTCTGGAAACACCATATATTTT	CASSFDQGWGLSGNTIYF	.	TRBV7-8	.	TRBJ1-3
TGTGCCAGCAGCCCATGGACTCTTACCGGGGAGCTGTTTTTT	CASSPWTLTGELFF	.	TRBV5-5	.	TRBJ2-2
TGTGCCAGCAGTTGGGACTTAACTGACACCGGGGAGCTGTTTTTT	CASSWDLTDTGELFF	.	TRBV6-6	.	TRBJ2-2
TGTGCCACCAGTGATTTTACAGGGTTAACCTTC	CATSDFTGLTF	.	TRBV24-1	.	TRBJ1-2
TGCGCCAGCAGCTTGGGACAGATGAACACTGAAGCTTTCTTT	CASSLGQMNTEAFF	.	TRBV5-1	.	TRBJ1-1
TGCGCCAGCAGGGCGGGCGCGGCCCCCTCATACGAGCAGTACTTC	CASRAGAAPSYEQYF	.	TRBV5-1	.	TRBJ2-7
TGTGCCAGCAGCTCTTTCGGGACTAGCGGGAGTTACGAGCAGTACTTC	CASSSFGTSGSYEQYF	TRBD2	TRBV7-2	.	TRBJ2-7
TGTGCCAGCAGTCCCGTCAGGGGTCTAGCCAAAAACATTCAGTACTTC	CASSPVRGLAKNIQYF	.	TRBV28	.	TRBJ2-4
TGTGCCAGCAGTTACCGACGGGACAGGGTTACCACTGAAGCTTTCTTT	CASSYRRDRVTTEAFF	TRBD1	TRBV6-2/TRBV6-3	.	TRBJ1-1
TGTGCCAGCAGCGCGACAGGAATAAACACTGAAGCTTTCTTT	CASSATGINTEAFF	.	TRBV21-1	.	TRBJ1-1
TGTGCCGTCACCGTCAGCGCCACAGATACGCAGTATTTT	CAVTVSATDTQYF	.	TRBV21-1	.	TRBJ2-3
TGTGCCAGCAGCCAAATCGAGGGGGGAGGGACAGATACGCAGTATTTT	CASSQIEGGGTDTQYF	.	TRBV3-1/TRBV3-2	.	TRBJ2-3
TGTGCCAGCAGCTTAGGAGGTCTCGATACGCAGTATTTT	CASSLGGLDTQYF	.	TRBV27	.	TRBJ2-3
TGCGCCAGCAGCCAAGGCGGGTGGGGGGGCGAGACCAAAAACATTCAGTACTTC	CASSQGGWGGETKNIQYF	.	TRBV4-3	.	TRBJ2-4
TGTGCCAGTAGTGGACGACAGGGGGCCCGTGGAAACACCATATATTTT	CASSGRQGARGNTIYF	TRBD1	TRBV19	.	TRBJ1-3
TGTGCCAGCAGTTATCCGGGACAGAGCAATCAGCCCCAGCATTTT	CASSYPGQSNQPQHF	TRBD1	TRBV28	.	TRBJ1-5
TGTGCCAGCAGCGTAGGACAGGGGAGAGGCACCGGGGAGCTGTTTTTT	CASSVGQGRGTGELFF	TRBD1	TRBV5-6	.	TRBJ2-2
TGTGCCAGCAGTCCCGGGGACAGCGCCTATGGCTACACCTTC	CASSPGDSAYGYTF	TRBD1	TRBV28	.	TRBJ1-2
TGTGCCAGCAGCGCCTTCCTACAGGGGGCGGGGAAAAATGAGCAGTTCTTC	CASSAFLQGAGKNEQFF	TRBD1	TRBV9	.	TRBJ2-1
TGTGCCAGTAGTATTTCCCCGGGACACAACTATGGCTACACCTTC	CASSISPGHNYGYTF	.	TRBV19	.	TRBJ1-2
TGTGCCAGCAGTTACTCTCAGGGAGGAGATGGCTACACCTTC	CASSYSQGGDGYTF	.	TRBV6-5	.	TRBJ1-2
TGCGCCAGCAGCTTGGACAGGCTAGACTACGAGCAGTACTTC	CASSLDRLDYEQYF	.	TRBV5-1	.	TRBJ2-7
TGTGCCAGCAGTCCCCCGGGGGAATATTCACCCCTCCACTTT	CASSPPGEYSPLHF	.	TRBV28	few	TRBJ1-6
TGTGCCAGCAGCCCGAGAGGGCACACTGAAGCTTTCTTT	CASSPRGHTEAFF	.	TRBV11-3	.	TRBJ1-1
TGTGCCAGTGCGACAGGAAATTATGGAAACACCATATATTTT	CASATGNYGNTIYF	.	TRBV19	.	TRBJ1-3
TGTGCCACCAGTGATTTTAGCACGGCCAGCCCTCTGGAGCAGTACTTC	CATSDFSTASPLEQYF	.	TRBV24-1	.	TRBJ2-7